This T cell receptor beta chain was obtained from a study of blood T cells in healthy people across ages. In its sample, this clonotype was seen many times. Its antigen is unknown. A J-beta primer mix and a sample-barcoded 5' primer were used in a second PCR of roughly 6 to 11 cycles. TCRdb fed the 5' RACE reads into MiXCR, producing one record per CDR3 protein. In the table there are fewer than 800,000 distinct CDR3 sequences, roughly 32% of which are singletons. General study findings and limits: Diversity of TCR beta correlated strongly with naive T cell percentage. Diversity was higher, and naive CD4+ cells more numerous, in long-lived donors than in aged donors.

Germline V gene sequence: CDR1 LNHNV, CDR2 YYDKDF (reference sequence). V gave up 1 base and J gave up 0 bases; unmatched junction bases: 11. This CDR3 contains 19 residues. This receptor was taken from a woman aged 80 or over in good health. Sequenced input: blood. The genes are TRBV15 and TRBJ2-1; 8 nucleotides line up with TRBD1. The CDR3: CATSRGTGGPPSSYNEQFF. The CDR3 region has the DNA TGTGCCACCAGCAGAGGAACAGGGGGGCCACCTAGCTCCTACAATGAGCAGTTCTTC.